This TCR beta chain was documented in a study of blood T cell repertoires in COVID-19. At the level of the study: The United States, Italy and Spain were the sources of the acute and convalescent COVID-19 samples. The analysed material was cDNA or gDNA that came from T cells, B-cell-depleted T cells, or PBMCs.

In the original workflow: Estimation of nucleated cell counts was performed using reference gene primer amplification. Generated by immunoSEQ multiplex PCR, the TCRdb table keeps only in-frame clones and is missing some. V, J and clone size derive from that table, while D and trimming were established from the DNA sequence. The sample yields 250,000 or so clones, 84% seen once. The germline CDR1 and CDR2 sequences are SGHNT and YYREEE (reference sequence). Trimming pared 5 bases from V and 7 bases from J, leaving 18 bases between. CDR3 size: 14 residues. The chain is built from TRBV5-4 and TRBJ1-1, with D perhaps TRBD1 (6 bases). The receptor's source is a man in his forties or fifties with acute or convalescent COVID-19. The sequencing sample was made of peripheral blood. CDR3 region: CASRSWGGRIEAFF. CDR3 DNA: TGTGCCAGCAGAAGTTGGGGGGGGCGCATTGAAGCTTTCTTT.